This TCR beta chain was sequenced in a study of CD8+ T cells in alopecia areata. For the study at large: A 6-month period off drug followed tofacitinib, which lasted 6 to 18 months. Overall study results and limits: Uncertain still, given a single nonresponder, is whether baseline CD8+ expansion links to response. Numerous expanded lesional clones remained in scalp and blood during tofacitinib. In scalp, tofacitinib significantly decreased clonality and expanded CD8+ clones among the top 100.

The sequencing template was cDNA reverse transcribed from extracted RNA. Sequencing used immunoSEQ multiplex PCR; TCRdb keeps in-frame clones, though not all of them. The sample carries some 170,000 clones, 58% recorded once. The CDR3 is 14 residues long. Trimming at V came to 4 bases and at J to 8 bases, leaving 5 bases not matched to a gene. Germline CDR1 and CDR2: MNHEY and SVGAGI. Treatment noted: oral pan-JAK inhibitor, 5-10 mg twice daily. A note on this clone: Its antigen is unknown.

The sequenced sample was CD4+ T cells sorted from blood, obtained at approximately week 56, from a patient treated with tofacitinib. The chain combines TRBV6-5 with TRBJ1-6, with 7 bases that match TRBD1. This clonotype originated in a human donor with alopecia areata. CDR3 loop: CASSSTGFYSPLHF. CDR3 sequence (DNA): TGTGCCAGCAGTTCGACAGGGTTTTATTCACCCCTCCACTTT.